This paragraph covers one T cell receptor (beta chain) sequence. The target antigen is unknown. These data belong to a study of beta chain features in type 1 diabetes. Sorted populations were all over 98% pure. Findings and caveats of the study: HLA effects on TCRB rearrangement stayed unresolved here.

The germline CDR1 and CDR2 sequences are MNHNY and SVGAGI (reference sequence). V was pared by 5 bases and J by 5 bases, with 11 bases between. The CDR3 totals 13 residues. The whole isolated RNA underwent reverse transcription, so sequencing captured expressed TCRB transcripts. Assay: immunoSEQ multiplex PCR; the TCRdb copy retains only in-frame clones and omits some. The sample includes about 290,000 clones, under 8.5% of them seen just once. This chain links TRBV6-6 with TRBJ2-3; maybe TRBD2 (5 bases). This receptor was obtained from a woman aged 18-29 years in good health. Sequencing was performed on central memory CD4+ T cells from blood. The CDR3, as DNA: TGTGCCAGCAGTGCCGTTCGGGGAGATACGCAGTATTTT. Residues: CASSAVRGDTQYF.